The 8 T cell receptor beta chains presented below share a single source sample, sequenced in a study of T cell responses to AZD1222 COVID-19 vaccine. Only in-frame clones appear in the TCRdb table, and some are missing; sequencing was by immunoSEQ multiplex PCR. The repertoire holds 150,000 or so clones, about 89% seen once, with approximately 2% in the top ten. This specimen consisted of peripheral blood, obtained on day 0 of AZD1222 vaccination. Receptor source: an adult in good health.

CDR3 DNA sequence: TGTGCCTGGAGAGCCCAATCTCGCACAGATACGCAGTATTTT. Its translation is CAWRAQSRTDTQYF. This chain links TRBV30 with TRBJ2-3; D not certain. Looked up from germline, CDR1 is GTSNPN and CDR2 is SVGIG (reference sequence). The germline V and J ends were trimmed by 3 bases and 1 base, with 11 bases remaining between them. The CDR3 is 14 residues long. Based on the CDR3 plus reference TRBV30 and TRBJ2-3, the full variable domain is SQTIHQWPATLVQPVGSPLSLECTVEGTSNPNLYWYRQAAGRGLQLLFYSVGIGQISSEVPQNLSASRPQDRQFILSSKKLLLSDSGFYLCAWRAQSRTDTQYFGPGTRLTVL.

This sequence joins TRBV7-3 and TRBJ1-1, with D perhaps matching TRBD1 (5 bases). Germline V lookup: CDR1 SGHTA, CDR2 FQGTGA. V was shortened by 4 bases and J by 1 base, with 16 bases between the two germline ends. The CDR3 spans 16 residues. The CDR3 reads CASSSARGQGNTEAFF. CDR3 nucleotide sequence: TGTGCCAGCAGCTCTGCCCGGGGTCAGGGGAACACTGAAGCTTTCTTT.

The rearrangement links TRBV7-2 to TRBJ2-5; possible D gene TRBD2, 7 bases. The CDR3 runs 14 residues. Germline CDR1 is SGHTA and CDR2 is FQGNSA. V was shortened by 3 bases and J by 5 bases, with 13 bases between the two germline ends. The CDR3: CASSFSGGGETQYF. In DNA form, the CDR3 reads TGTGCCAGCAGCTTCTCGGGGGGCGGGGAGACCCAGTACTTC.

V gene TRBV7-2 combines with J gene TRBJ1-1; 8 nucleotides line up with TRBD1. The CDR3 loop spans 15 amino acids. Germline V gene data show CDR1 as SGHTA and CDR2 as FQGNSA. V shed 4 bases and J 1 base; nucleotides not matched to a gene: 5. CDR3 amino acids: CASSSTGTGNTEAFF. Here the CDR3 DNA reads TGTGCCAGCAGCTCGACCGGGACAGGGAACACTGAAGCTTTCTTT.

The chain employs TRBV5-1 and TRBJ1-1; a weak D match, TRBD1 (5 bases). This CDR3 is 15 amino acids long. In germline, CDR1 is SGHRS, CDR2 YFSETQ. V was shortened by 0 bases and J by 0 bases, with 9 bases between the two germline ends. The chain's CDR3 is CASSLDPGVNTEAFF. CDR3 nucleotide sequence: TGCGCCAGCAGCTTGGACCCGGGGGTGAACACTGAAGCTTTCTTT.

This chain joins TRBV2 and TRBJ1-1; 7 bases match TRBD1. Germline CDR1 is SNHLY and CDR2 is FYNNEI. This CDR3 spans 14 amino acids. Trimming at V came to 7 bases and at J to 4 bases, leaving 9 bases not matched to a gene. The CDR3 is CASNDRVSSTEAFF. In DNA form, the CDR3 reads TGTGCCAGCAACGACAGGGTCTCAAGCACTGAAGCTTTCTTT. The full variable domain, with the rest looked up from reference TRBV2 and TRBJ1-1, is EPEVTQTPSHQVTQMGQEVILRCVPISNHLYFYWYRQILGQKVEFLVSFYNNEISEKSEIFDDQFSVERPDGSNFTLKIRSTKLEDSAMYFCASNDRVSSTEAFFGQGTRLTVV.

The chain is built from TRBV10-3 and TRBJ2-1; TRBD2 agrees at 8 bases. Germline V gene lookup returns CDR1 ENHRY and CDR2 SYGVKD. The V and J ends lost 6 bases and 12 bases, in that order; junction bases with no gene match: 16. The length of the CDR3 is 15 residues. This CDR3 reads CAISELAGGAQRQFF. The CDR3 DNA sequence: TGTGCCATCAGCGAGCTAGCCGGGGGGGCCCAGAGGCAGTTCTTC.

V gene TRBV27 combines with J gene TRBJ1-1; D gene ambiguous. CDR1 is MNHEY, CDR2 SMNVEV, per germline (reference sequence). The germline V and J ends were trimmed by 0 bases and 3 bases, with 8 bases remaining between them. CDR3 length: 14 amino acids. CDR3 loop: CASSLSDGYTEAFF. CDR3 bases: TGTGCCAGCAGTTTATCCGACGGTTACACTGAAGCTTTCTTT.